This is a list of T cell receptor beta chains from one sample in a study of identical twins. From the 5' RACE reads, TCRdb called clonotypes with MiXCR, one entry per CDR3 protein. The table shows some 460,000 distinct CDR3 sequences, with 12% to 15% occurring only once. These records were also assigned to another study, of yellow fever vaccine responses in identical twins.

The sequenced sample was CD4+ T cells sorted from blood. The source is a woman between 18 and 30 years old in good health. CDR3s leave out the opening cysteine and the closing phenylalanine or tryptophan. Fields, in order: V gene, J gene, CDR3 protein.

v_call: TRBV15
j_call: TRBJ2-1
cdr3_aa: ATSRDSRNNEQF

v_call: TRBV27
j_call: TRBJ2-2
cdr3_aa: ASSRYQNTGELF

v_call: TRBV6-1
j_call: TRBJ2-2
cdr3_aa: ASRTGPYTGELF

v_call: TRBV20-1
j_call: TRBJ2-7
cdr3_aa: SARVGSGFYEQY

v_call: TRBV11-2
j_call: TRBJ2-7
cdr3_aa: ASRDGGQYEQY

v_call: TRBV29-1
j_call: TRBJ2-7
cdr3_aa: SAYGGLAGASEQY

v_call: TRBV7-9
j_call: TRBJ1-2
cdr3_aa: ASRHSASGAYGYT

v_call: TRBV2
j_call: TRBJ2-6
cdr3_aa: ASSAAVGSSGANVLT

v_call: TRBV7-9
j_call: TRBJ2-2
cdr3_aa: ASWDSSGGELF

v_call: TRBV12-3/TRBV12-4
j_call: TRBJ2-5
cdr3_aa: ASRPLGYQETQY

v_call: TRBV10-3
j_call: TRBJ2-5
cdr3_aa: ATGSGPQGETQY

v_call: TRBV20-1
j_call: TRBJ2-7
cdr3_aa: SARGLAGAYEQY

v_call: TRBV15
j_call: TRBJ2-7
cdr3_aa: ATQSGTSSDEQY

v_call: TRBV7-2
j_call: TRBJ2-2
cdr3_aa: ASSLRRGGPNTGELF

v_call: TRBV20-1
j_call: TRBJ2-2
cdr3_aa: SARDPGSGSTGELF